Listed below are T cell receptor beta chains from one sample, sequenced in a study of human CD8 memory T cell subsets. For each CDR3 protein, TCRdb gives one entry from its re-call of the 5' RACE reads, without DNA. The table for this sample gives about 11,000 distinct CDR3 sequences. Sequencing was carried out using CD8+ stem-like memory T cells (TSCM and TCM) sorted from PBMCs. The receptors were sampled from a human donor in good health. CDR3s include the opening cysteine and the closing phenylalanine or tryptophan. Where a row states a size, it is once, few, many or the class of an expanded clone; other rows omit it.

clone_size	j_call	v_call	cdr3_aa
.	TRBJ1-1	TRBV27	CASSLNRGNTEAFF
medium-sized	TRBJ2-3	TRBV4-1	CASSHLTSGSTDTQYF
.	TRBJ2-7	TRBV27	CASSLRRPSGILEQYF
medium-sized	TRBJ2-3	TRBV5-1	CASIFGQAEDTQYF
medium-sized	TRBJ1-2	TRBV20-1	CSASGGNYGYTF
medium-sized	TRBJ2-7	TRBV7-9	CASSLEAAAAREQYF
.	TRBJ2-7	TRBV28	CASRYNRGPSREQYF
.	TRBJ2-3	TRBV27	CASSLTGVGDTQYF
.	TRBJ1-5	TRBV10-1	CARPTGQRNQPQHF
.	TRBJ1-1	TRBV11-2	CASSSRHVNTEAFF
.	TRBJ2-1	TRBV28	CASSPGVEQFF
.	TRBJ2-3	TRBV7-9	CASSSGLAGGLTDTQYF
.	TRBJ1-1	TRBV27	CASSLWGGWIEAFF
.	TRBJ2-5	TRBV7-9	CASSQFQGEVETQYF
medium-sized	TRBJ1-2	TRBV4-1	CASSQVRGDYGYTF
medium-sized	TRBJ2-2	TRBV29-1	CSVEARAGELFF
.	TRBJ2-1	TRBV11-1	CASSRTGNSNEQFF
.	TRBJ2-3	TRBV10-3	CAISVSQGGTDTQYF
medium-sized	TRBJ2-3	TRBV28	CASSFGQSTDTQYF
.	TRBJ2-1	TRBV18	CASSPEDRTYNEQFF
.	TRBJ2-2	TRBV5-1	CASRGGSNTGELFF
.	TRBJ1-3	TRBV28	CASSPGRVVAAGNTIYF
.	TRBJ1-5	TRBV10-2	CASSTDRGQQPQHF
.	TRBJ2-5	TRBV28	CASSYLAEKETQYF
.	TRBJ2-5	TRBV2	CASSDVSETQYF
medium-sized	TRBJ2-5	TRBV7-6	CASSLATPSTSETQYF
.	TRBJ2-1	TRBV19	CASSIQGLAGEQFF
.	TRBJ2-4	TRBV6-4	CASMNQSKNIQYF
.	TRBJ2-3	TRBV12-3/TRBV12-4	CASTASPPTGTDTQYF
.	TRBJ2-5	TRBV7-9	CASSTRDRGLEETQYF
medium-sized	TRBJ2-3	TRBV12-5	CASGLAQTSTDTQYF
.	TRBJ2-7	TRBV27	CASNYRQGGNEQYF
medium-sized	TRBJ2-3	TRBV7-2	CASSLGQGTDTQYF
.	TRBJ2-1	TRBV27	CASSPDGLYNEQFF
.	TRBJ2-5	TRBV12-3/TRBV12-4	CASSSHYQETQYF
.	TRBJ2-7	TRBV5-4	CASSPDATYEQYF
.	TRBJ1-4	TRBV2	CASLRANEKLFF
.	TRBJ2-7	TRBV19	CASSMTMQYEQYF
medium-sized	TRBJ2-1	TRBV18	CASSPGQDSYNEQFF
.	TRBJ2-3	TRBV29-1	CSVEEHIGFEGTQYF
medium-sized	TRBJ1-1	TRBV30	CAWSWDTEAFF
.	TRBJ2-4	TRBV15	CATSGSPGTGVLLAKNIQYF
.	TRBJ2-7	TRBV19	CASSPTGNSYEQYF
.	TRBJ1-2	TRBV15	CATSRDYNPGDYGYTF
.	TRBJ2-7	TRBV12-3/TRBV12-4	CASSKGTVSYEQYF
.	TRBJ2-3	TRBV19	CASNDREGDTQYF
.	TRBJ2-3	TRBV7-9	CASSLWDREADTQYF
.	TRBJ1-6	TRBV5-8	CASSLEGRGPYSPLHF
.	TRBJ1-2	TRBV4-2	CASSQTDEGRGYTF
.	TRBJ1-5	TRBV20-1	CSAREFGREEYNQPQHF
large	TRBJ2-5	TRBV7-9	CASSDRDRVEETQYF
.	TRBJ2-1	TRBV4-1	CASSQDTGWGNEQFF
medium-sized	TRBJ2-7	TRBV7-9	CASSLTQEVGYEQYF
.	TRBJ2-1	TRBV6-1	CASSVGTGYNEQFF
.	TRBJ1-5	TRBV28	CASSPKIRVGFNQPQHF
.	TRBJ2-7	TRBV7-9	CASSLAGWAYEQYF
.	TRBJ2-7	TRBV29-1	CSASGTSGSAGYEQYF